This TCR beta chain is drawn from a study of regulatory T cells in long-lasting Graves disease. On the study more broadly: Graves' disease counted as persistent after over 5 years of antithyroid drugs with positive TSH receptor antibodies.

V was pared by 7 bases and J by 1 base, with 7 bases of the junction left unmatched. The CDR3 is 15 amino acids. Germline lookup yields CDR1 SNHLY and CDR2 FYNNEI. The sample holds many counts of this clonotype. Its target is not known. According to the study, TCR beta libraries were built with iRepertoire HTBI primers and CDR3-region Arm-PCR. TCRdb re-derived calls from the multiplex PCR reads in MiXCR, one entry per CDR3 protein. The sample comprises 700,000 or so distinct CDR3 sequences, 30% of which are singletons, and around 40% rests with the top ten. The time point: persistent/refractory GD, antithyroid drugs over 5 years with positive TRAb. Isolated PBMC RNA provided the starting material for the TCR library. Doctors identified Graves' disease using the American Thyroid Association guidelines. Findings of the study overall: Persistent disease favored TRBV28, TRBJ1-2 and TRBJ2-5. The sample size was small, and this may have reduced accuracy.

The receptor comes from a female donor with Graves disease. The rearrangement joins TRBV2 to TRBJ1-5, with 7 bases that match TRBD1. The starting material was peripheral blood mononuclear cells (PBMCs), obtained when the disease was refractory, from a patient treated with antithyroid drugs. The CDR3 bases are TGTGCCAGCAAGACCCCGGGACAGAGCAATCAGCCCCAGCATTTT. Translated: CASKTPGQSNQPQHF.